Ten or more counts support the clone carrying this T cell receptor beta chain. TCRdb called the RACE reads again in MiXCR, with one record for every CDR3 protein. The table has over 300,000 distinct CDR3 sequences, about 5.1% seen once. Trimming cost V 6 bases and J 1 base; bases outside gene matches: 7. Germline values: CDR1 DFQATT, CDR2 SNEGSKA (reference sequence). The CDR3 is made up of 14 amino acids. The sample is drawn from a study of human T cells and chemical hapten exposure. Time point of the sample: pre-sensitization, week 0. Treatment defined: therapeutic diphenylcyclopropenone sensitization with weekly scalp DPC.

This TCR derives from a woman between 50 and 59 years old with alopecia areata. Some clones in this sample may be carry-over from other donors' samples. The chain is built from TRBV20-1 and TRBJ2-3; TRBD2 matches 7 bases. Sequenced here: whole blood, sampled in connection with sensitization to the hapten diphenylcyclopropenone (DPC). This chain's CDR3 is CSAIILAGTDTQYF. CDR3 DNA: TGCAGTGCCATCATCCTAGCGGGCACAGATACGCAGTATTTT.